The rows below give T cell receptor beta chains drawn from one sample of a study of blood T cell repertoires in COVID-19. The data were produced by immunoSEQ multiplex PCR, yet TCRdb's version contains in-frame clones alone and is incomplete. The sample lists some 490,000 clones; roughly 88% were seen once. Sequenced material: peripheral blood. All receptors derive from a human donor in a cohort sampled during active COVID-19. The CDR3 runs from the conserved cysteine through the conserved F or W. D genes are given only for firm matches. Clone size is not always given. Where it is, it says once, few, many or a class for expanded clones.

clone_size d_call j_call v_call cdr3_nt cdr3_aa
- TRBD2 TRBJ2-7 TRBV30 TGTGCCTGGAGTGGGGGACTAGCGGTCTCCTACGAGCAGTACTTC CAWSGGLAVSYEQYF
- TRBD1 TRBJ1-4 TRBV7-2 TGTGCCAGCAGCAACCGACAGGGGGCGCCAGAAAAACTGTTTTTT CASSNRQGAPEKLFF
- - TRBJ2-2 TRBV30 TGTGCCTGGAGTCCCGGGACTCTGAACACCGGGGAGCTGTTTTTT CAWSPGTLNTGELFF
- - TRBJ1-2 TRBV19 TGTGCCAGTAGTATCGACAGGACGTATGGCTACACCTTC CASSIDRTYGYTF
- - TRBJ2-1 TRBV30 TGTGCCTCCAGTAGAGGCGCTTTTAGGAATGAGCAGTTCTTC CASSRGAFRNEQFF
- - TRBJ1-1 TRBV10-1 TGCGCCAGCAGTTTTGGCAGGGCGAACACTGAAGCTTTCTTT CASSFGRANTEAFF
- TRBD1 TRBJ1-2 TRBV6-5 TGTGCCAGCAGCACCAGGGACAGGGCTACCTATGGCTACACCTTC CASSTRDRATYGYTF
- TRBD2 TRBJ2-7 TRBV3-1/TRBV3-2 TGTGCCAGCAGCCATGGACTAGCGGGAGCTCGATTAACCTACGAGCAGTACTTC CASSHGLAGARLTYEQYF
- TRBD1 TRBJ1-1 TRBV5-1 TGCGCCAGCTCCGGGGGACAGGGAACTGAAGCTTTCTTT CASSGGQGTEAFF
- - TRBJ2-1 TRBV7-8 TGTGCCAGCAGCCCCACGCAAATGAGCCAGTTCTTC CASSPTQMSQFF
- - TRBJ2-1 TRBV30 TGTGCCTGGAGCCCCCAAGGCGGTCCTTCGAATGAGCAGTTCTTC CAWSPQGGPSNEQFF
- TRBD1 TRBJ1-2 TRBV3-1/TRBV3-2 TGTGCTTCTTCGGACAGGGCATCTGGCTATGGCTACACCTTC CASSDRASGYGYTF
- - TRBJ2-1 TRBV11-2 TGTGCCAGCAGTGAGGTTTTGAATGAGCAGTTCTTC CASSEVLNEQFF
- - TRBJ1-1 TRBV19 TGTGCCAGTAGTACCCTCGGGTTGAACACTGAAGCTTTCTTT CASSTLGLNTEAFF
- TRBD2 TRBJ2-1 TRBV19 TGTGCCAGTAGTGAGGTAGCGGGACTTTACAATGAGCAGTTCTTC CASSEVAGLYNEQFF
- - TRBJ1-1 TRBV14 TGTGCCAGCAGCCACGACCGGGGAACTGAAGCTTTCTTT CASSHDRGTEAFF
- - TRBJ2-5 TRBV14 TGTGCCAGCAGCCAATTGGTCTGGCGGCTTTCCCAAGAGACCCAGTACTTC CASSQLVWRLSQETQYF
- - TRBJ1-1 TRBV7-9 TGTGCCAGCAGCTTCGCCGGGGGGAACACTGAAGCTTTCTTT CASSFAGGNTEAFF
- - TRBJ1-3 TRBV29-1 TGCAGCGTGAACTCGGGCCCTAGGGGCTCTGGAAACACCATATATTTT CSVNSGPRGSGNTIYF
once - TRBJ1-2 TRBV28 TGTGCCAGCAGTTCTGGACAGTTACTTGGCTACACCTTC CASSSGQLLGYTF
- TRBD1 TRBJ1-3 TRBV5-8 TGTGCCAGCAGCCTTGGGGACAGGGTTGGTGGAAACACCATATATTTT CASSLGDRVGGNTIYF
- - TRBJ2-1 TRBV10-1 TGCGCCAGCAGTCCCCGACAGGACCTTAACAATGAGCAGTTCTTC CASSPRQDLNNEQFF
few TRBD1 TRBJ1-6 TRBV19 TGTGCCAGTAACCCTGGACAGGGATATAATTCACCCCTCCACTTT CASNPGQGYNSPLHF
- TRBD1 TRBJ1-4 TRBV4-1 TGCGCCAGCAGCCAAGAAACGACGGGACAGGGGGTCGAAAAACTGTTTTTT CASSQETTGQGVEKLFF
- - TRBJ2-3 TRBV10-3 TGTGCCATCAGTCCAAGTCGGGAGAGGAATACGCAGTATTTT CAISPSRERNTQYF
- - TRBJ1-1 TRBV7-9 TGTGCCAGCAGCTTAGATGGAGGGAGGAACACTGAAGCTTTCTTT CASSLDGGRNTEAFF
- TRBD1 TRBJ2-5 TRBV27 TGTGCCAGCAGAGCTACAGGGGGCTGGCGTCAAGAGACCCAGTACTTC CASRATGGWRQETQYF
few - TRBJ2-1 TRBV7-3 TGTGCCAGCAGCCCCGCGAGCTCCTACAATGAGCAGTTCTTC CASSPASSYNEQFF
- - TRBJ2-3 TRBV12-3/TRBV12-4 TGTGCCAGCAGTTTACAGGGGACGCAGTATTTT CASSLQGTQYF
- - TRBJ1-6 TRBV4-3 TGCGCCAGCAGCCAAGAACATCGGGGATCATCCCAACCCTATAATTCACCCCTCCACTTT CASSQEHRGSSQPYNSPLHF
- - TRBJ2-2 TRBV5-6 TGTGCCAGCAGCTTGGATAGAGGTACCGGGGAGCTGTTTTTT CASSLDRGTGELFF
- TRBD2 TRBJ2-2 TRBV29-1 TGCAGCGTTGCGGGACTAGCGGGAGAGGGCACCGGGGAGCTGTTTTTT CSVAGLAGEGTGELFF
once TRBD2 TRBJ2-4 TRBV19 TGTGCCAGTAGTCGAAATAGCGGGACTGAAAACATTCAGTACTTC CASSRNSGTENIQYF